Below are 15 T cell receptor beta chains sequenced from a single sample in a study of OX40 agonist ivuxolimab in advanced cancers. Repertoires were generated with immunoSEQ multiplex PCR, while TCRdb's copy carries only in-frame clones and drops some. Seen here are 40,000 to 50,000 clones, 89% observed once, and the top ten hold about 11%. The source material was CD4+ or CD8+ T cells sorted from blood, sampled in a trial of the OX40 agonist ivuxolimab. The receptors here all came from an adult with an advanced solid tumor such as melanoma, head and neck, liver or kidney cancer.

Only a few counts were recorded for this clone. The rearrangement joins TRBV1 to TRBJ2-3; no DNA check was done on the table's D call, TRBD2. TRBV1 represents a pseudogene. The CDR3 has 16 amino acids. CDR3 sequence (DNA): TGCACCAGCAGCCAAGATGGGGGGAATTGCACAGATACGCAGTATTTT. Encoded protein: CTSSQDGGNCTDTQYF.

This chain uses TRBV9 with TRBJ2-3; D assignment may be TRBD1 or TRBD2 (6 bases each). V lost 4 bases and J 0 bases, leaving 12 bases between the germline ends. CDR1 and CDR2 from the germline V gene are SGDLS and YYNGEE. The CDR3 totals 15 residues. CDR3 sequence: CASSFSGASTDTQYF. CDR3 DNA: TGTGCCAGCAGCTTTTCGGGGGCGAGCACAGATACGCAGTATTTT. The whole variable domain, filled in from reference TRBV9 and TRBJ2-3, reads DSGVTQTPKHLITATGQRVTLRCSPRSGDLSVYWYQQSLDQGLQFLIQYYNGEERAKGNILERFSAQQFPDLHSELNLSSLELGDSALYFCASSFSGASTDTQYFGPGTRLTVL.

This chain uses TRBV5-6 with TRBJ2-3, with TRBD2 matching 10 bases. CDR1 SGHDT and CDR2 YYEEEE come from the germline V gene. The CDR3 contains 15 residues. V lost 2 bases to trimming and J lost 4 bases; unmatched junction nucleotides: 4. The CDR3 loop is CASSFKRGGPDTQYF. DNA of the CDR3: TGTGCCAGCAGCTTCAAGCGGGGGGGACCAGATACGCAGTATTTT.

By share, this clone counts as medium-sized. The chain joins TRBV19 to TRBJ1-2; the D is unclear. Trimming took 8 bases from V and 3 from J, leaving 10 bases between them. This CDR3 is 12 amino acids long. Germline CDR1 and CDR2: LNHDA and SQIVND (reference sequence). The chain's CDR3 is CASGPEYYGYTF. The CDR3 DNA reads as TGTGCCAGTGGGCCCGAGTACTATGGCTACACCTTC. The full variable domain, its missing parts supplied by reference TRBV19 and TRBJ1-2, is DGGITQSPKYLFRKEGQNVTLSCEQNLNHDAMYWYRQDPGQGLRLIYYSQIVNDFQKGDIAEGYSVSREKKESFPLTVTSAQKNPTAFYLCASGPEYYGYTFGSGTRLTVV.

V gene TRBV27 combines with J gene TRBJ1-5, with a weak D call TRBD1 (5 bases). CDR1 is MNHEY and CDR2 is SMNVEV in the germline V gene (reference sequence). Trimming pared 0 bases from V and 4 bases from J, leaving 10 bases between. The CDR3 covers 15 residues. DNA for the CDR3: TGTGCCAGCAGTTTATCGGTACAGGAAAATCAGCCCCAGCATTTT. Translation gives CASSLSVQENQPQHF.

The chain uses TRBV11-1 and TRBJ2-1; 9 nucleotides align to TRBD1. With V trimmed by 7 bases and J by 5 bases, 9 bases remained unmatched. CDR1 is SGHAT, CDR2 FQDESV, per germline (reference sequence). The CDR3 spans 15 residues. The DNA of the CDR3 is TGTGCCAGCACTTTCGGGACAGGGCCTAACAATGAGCAGTTCTTC. Encoded protein: CASTFGTGPNNEQFF.

This sequence joins TRBV27 and TRBJ1-2, with 9 bases fitting TRBD1. V lost 4 bases, J lost 4 bases, and 13 bases stayed unmatched. This CDR3 contains 17 residues. Germline V CDR1 and CDR2: MNHEY, SMNVEV (reference sequence). CDR3 coding DNA: TGTGCCAGCAGTTCGCGACAGGGGGGGTTACGAGGCTATGGCTACACCTTC. As protein: CASSSRQGGLRGYGYTF.

The chain couples TRBV19 to TRBJ1-2; D gene ambiguous. Trimming left V 3 bases short and J 4 bases short, with 9 bases between. The CDR3 totals 13 residues. Germline-derived CDR1 and CDR2 are LNHDA and SQIVND (reference sequence). CDR3 residues: CASSIIGFYGYTF. The CDR3 nucleotides read TGTGCCAGTAGTATCATAGGGTTCTATGGCTACACCTTC. The whole variable domain, filled in from reference TRBV19 and TRBJ1-2, reads DGGITQSPKYLFRKEGQNVTLSCEQNLNHDAMYWYRQDPGQGLRLIYYSQIVNDFQKGDIAEGYSVSREKKESFPLTVTSAQKNPTAFYLCASSIIGFYGYTFGSGTRLTVV.

This chain joins TRBV7-7 and TRBJ2-7, with D perhaps being TRBD1 or TRBD2 (5 bases each). V shed 1 base and J shed 5 bases, with 9 bases lying between them. CDR3 length: 13 amino acids. Per germline, CDR1 SSHAT and CDR2 FNYEAQ (reference sequence). CDR3 sequence reads: CASSLDRGDEQYF. The CDR3 nucleotides read TGTGCCAGCAGCTTAGATAGGGGAGACGAGCAGTACTTC. Full variable domain (missing parts from reference TRBV7-7 and TRBJ2-7): GAGVSQSPRYKVTKRGQDVTLRCDPISSHATLYWYQQALGQGPEFLTYFNYEAQPDKSGLPSDRFSAERPEGSISTLTIQRTEQRDSAMYRCASSLDRGDEQYFGPGTRLTVT.

The gene calls are TRBV7-9 and TRBJ2-7; D remains unclear. Trimming pared 5 bases from V and 7 bases from J, leaving 9 bases between. This CDR3 spans 11 amino acids. The germline CDR1 and CDR2 sequences are SEHNR and FQNEAQ (reference sequence). The CDR3 loop is CASSPSVEQYF. The CDR3 nucleotides are TGTGCCAGCAGCCCCTCCGTGGAGCAGTACTTC. The complete variable domain, with remaining parts taken from reference TRBV7-9 and TRBJ2-7, reads DTGVSQNPRHKITKRGQNVTFRCDPISEHNRLYWYRQTLGQGPEFLTYFQNEAQLEKSRLLSDRFSAERPKGSFSTLEIQRTEQGDSAMYLCASSPSVEQYFGPGTRLTVT.

CDR3 coding DNA: TGTGCCAGCAGCTTTACAGGACCCAATGAGCAGTTCTTC. Encoded protein: CASSFTGPNEQFF. The chain joins TRBV7-3 to TRBJ2-1, with a weak D call TRBD1 (5 bases). This CDR3 is 13 amino acids long. V was cut by 3 bases and J by 6 bases, with 9 bases left in between. Per germline, CDR1 SGHTA and CDR2 FQGTGA.

CDR3 residues: CASQVVAGADTQYF. CDR3 sequence (DNA): TGTGCCAGTCAGGTGGTAGCGGGGGCAGATACGCAGTATTTT. The V call is TRBV19, the J call TRBJ2-3; 9 bases line up with TRBD2. The V gene end was trimmed by 8 bases and the J gene end by 4 bases; junction bases not matched to a gene: 7. The CDR3 has 14 amino acids. Germline assignment: CDR1 LNHDA and CDR2 SQIVND (reference sequence).

The genes are TRBV19 and TRBJ2-3, with 10 bases matching TRBD2. The germline CDR1 and CDR2 sequences are LNHDA and SQIVND (reference sequence). Germline trimming cut 3 bases from V and 3 bases from J; bases unmatched to any gene: 3. The CDR3 sequence is 15 residues long. The CDR3 sequence: CASSIGLAATDTQYF. CDR3 bases: TGTGCCAGTAGTATTGGACTAGCGGCGACAGATACGCAGTATTTT.

V and J are TRBV28 and TRBJ1-5; no clear D gene. This CDR3 is 12 amino acids long. Germline values: CDR1 MDHEN, CDR2 SYDVKM. Trimming cost V 2 bases and J 7 bases, with 6 bases left between them. CDR3 nucleotides: TGTGCCAGCAGTTTACCCGGACAGCCCCAGCATTTT. Its translation: CASSLPGQPQHF. Using reference TRBV28 and TRBJ1-5 for the parts outside the CDR3, the full variable domain is DVKVTQSSRYLVKRTGEKVFLECVQDMDHENMFWYRQDPGLGLRLIYFSYDVKMKEKGDIPEGYSVSREKKERFSLILESASTNQTSMYLCASSLPGQPQHFGDGTRLSIL.

The J gene is TRBJ2-7, the V gene TRBV7-8, with D uncertain. V lost 1 base and J 2 bases, leaving 3 bases between the germline ends. This CDR3 is built from 12 residues. Germline V lookup: CDR1 SGHVS, CDR2 FQNEAQ. Here the CDR3 reads CASSLEPYEQYF. For the CDR3, the DNA is TGTGCCAGCAGCTTAGAGCCCTACGAGCAGTACTTC.